What follows are 23 T cell receptor beta chains derived from one specimen sequenced in a study of blood T cell repertoires in COVID-19. Assay: immunoSEQ multiplex PCR; the TCRdb copy retains only in-frame clones and omits some. The sample gives approximately 180,000 clones, approximately 92% of which show up once; around 0.53% is in the top ten. Sequenced input: peripheral blood. The receptors were gathered from a man aged 45-60 years with acute or convalescent COVID-19.

The J gene is TRBJ2-1, the V gene TRBV24-1; D not resolved. This CDR3 is 16 amino acids long. Per germline, CDR1 KGHDR and CDR2 SFDVKD. V shed 5 bases and J shed 0 bases, with 13 bases lying between them. This CDR3 reads CATSVPEASSYNEQFF. The CDR3 DNA reads TGTGCCACCAGTGTCCCCGAGGCAAGCTCCTACAATGAGCAGTTCTTC.

V is TRBV24-1 and J is TRBJ2-7; D unresolved. V gave up 12 bases and J gave up 5 bases, with 7 bases separating them. The germline V gene encodes CDR1 KGHDR and CDR2 SFDVKD. CDR3 length: 9 amino acids. CDR3 bases: TGTGCCCCGAGAAACGAGCAGTACTTC. Translation: CAPRNEQYF.

The chain recombines TRBV6-5 with TRBJ2-7; 9 positions match TRBD2. Looked up from germline, CDR1 is MNHEY and CDR2 is SVGAGI. CDR3 size: 15 residues. J was trimmed by 2 bases and V by 6 bases; bases with no gene match: 8. Written as DNA, the CDR3 is TGTGCCAGCAGACCTACTAGCGGGCAGACCTACGAGCAGTACTTC. It is translated as CASRPTSGQTYEQYF.

The V and J genes are TRBV18 and TRBJ2-1; TRBD1 aligns across 8 bases. The CDR3 consists of 14 residues. The junction had 4 bases not matched to a gene; V was cut back by 5 bases and J by 4 bases. Germline assignment: CDR1 KGHSH and CDR2 LQKENI. CDR3 bases: TGTGCCAGCTCAATTAGGACAGGGTACAATGAGCAGTTCTTC. Its protein product is CASSIRTGYNEQFF. The variable domain in full, with the rest retrieved from reference TRBV18 and TRBJ2-1, is NAGVMQNPRHLVRRRGQEARLRCSPMKGHSHVYWYRQLPEEGLKFMVYLQKENIIDESGMPKERFSAEFPKEGPSILRIQQVVRGDSAAYFCASSIRTGYNEQFFGPGTRLTVL.

The gene calls are TRBV29-1 and TRBJ2-2; 9 bases map to TRBD1. CDR3 length equals 12 residues. The V gene end was trimmed by 4 bases and the J gene end by 10 bases; junction bases not matched to a gene: 4. The germline CDR1 and CDR2 sequences are SQVTM and ANQGSEA. As DNA, the CDR3 is TGCAGCGTTGGAGACAGGGGGGTGGAGCTGTTTTTT. Translated, it gives CSVGDRGVELFF.

The chain recombines TRBV6-2 or TRBV6-3 with TRBJ1-1; D is perhaps TRBD1 (5 bases). The CDR3 sequence is 13 residues long. Trimming removed 6 bases at V and 9 bases at J, with 17 bases between. The germline V gene has CDR1 MNHEY and CDR2 SVGEGT. Here the CDR3 DNA reads TGTGCCAGCAGCTTCGAAAGCCTGGGGCAAGCTTTCTTT. This gives the protein CASSFESLGQAFF.

For the CDR3, the DNA is TGTGCCAGCAGCACGAGAGCGAACACTGAAGCTTTCTTT. Its protein product is CASSTRANTEAFF. The rearrangement uses TRBV21-1 and TRBJ1-1. TRBV21-1 is a pseudogene. CDR3 length: 13 amino acids.

This chain connects TRBV11-2 to TRBJ1-1; the D gene is possibly TRBD1 (6 bases). CDR3 length equals 17 residues. Trimming cost V 1 base and J 0 bases, with 15 bases left between them. Germline-derived CDR1 and CDR2 are SGHAT and FQNNGV. CDR3 region: CASSLAGVPFLNTEAFF. As DNA, the CDR3 is TGTGCCAGCAGCTTAGCAGGGGTACCCTTTTTGAACACTGAAGCTTTCTTT.

This clone came up once. This rearrangement joins TRBV7-2 to TRBJ2-1; 11 positions agree with TRBD2. CDR3 length: 15 residues. Trimming took 1 base from V and 9 from J; bases not matched to a gene: 5. Germline V lookup: CDR1 SGHTA, CDR2 FQGNSA. CDR3 in DNA: TGTGCCAGCAGCTTAGATAGCGGGGGGGCCGGTGAGCAGTTCTTC. Translated, it gives CASSLDSGGAGEQFF.

This clone has just one count. CDR3 residues: CASSFSEADTQYF. For the CDR3, the DNA is TGTGCCAGCAGTTTTAGCGAGGCAGATACGCAGTATTTT. This chain uses TRBV12-3 or TRBV12-4 with TRBJ2-3; possibly TRBD2 for D (5 bases). V lost 3 bases and J 4 bases, leaving 8 bases between the germline ends. The CDR3 has 13 residues.

The rearrangement uses TRBV10-3 and TRBJ1-5; 7 bases match TRBD1. Unmatched junction bases numbered 4, after V lost 3 bases and J lost 5 bases. The CDR3 runs to 14 residues. Germline V gives CDR1 ENHRY, CDR2 SYGVKD. The CDR3 loop reads CAISETGVHQPQHF. For the CDR3, the DNA is TGTGCCATCAGTGAAACAGGGGTACATCAGCCCCAGCATTTT.

The rearrangement joins TRBV19 to TRBJ2-1, with a tentative D call TRBD2 (6 bases). CDR1 and CDR2 (germline): LNHDA, SQIVND (reference sequence). CDR3 length equals 14 residues. Trimming pared 7 bases from V and 9 bases from J, leaving 19 bases between. The CDR3 bases are TGTGCCAGTACCCTCTCTAGGGGAGGCGGTGAGCAGTTCTTC. As protein: CASTLSRGGGEQFF.

CDR3 in DNA: TGTGCCAGCAGTTTAAGCTTTTCCGGGACAGGGGTTCAGCCCCAGCATTTT. Amino acid sequence: CASSLSFSGTGVQPQHF. The V call is TRBV28, the J call TRBJ1-5; 10 bases are shared with TRBD1. This CDR3 region has 17 residues. With 2 bases clipped from V and 6 bases from J, the junction kept 10 bases outside the gene matches. Germline V gives CDR1 MDHEN, CDR2 SYDVKM.

This sequence joins TRBV5-4 and TRBJ1-2, with a weak D call TRBD1 (6 bases). This CDR3 comprises 13 residues. Germline CDR1 and CDR2: SGHNT and YYREEE (reference sequence). V lost 0 bases, J lost 6 bases, and 9 bases lay in between. CDR3 sequence: CASSLDRANGYTF. The CDR3, as DNA: TGTGCCAGCAGCTTGGACAGGGCGAATGGCTACACCTTC.

The chain links TRBV27 to TRBJ2-3, with 10 bases matching TRBD2. The CDR3 covers 16 residues. J lost 4 bases, V lost 6 bases, and 10 bases had no gene match. CDR1 and CDR2 (germline): MNHEY, SMNVEV (reference sequence). The CDR3 protein is CASRKLAGDISDTQYF. For the CDR3, the DNA is TGTGCCAGCAGAAAGCTAGCGGGAGATATATCAGATACGCAGTATTTT.

This sequence joins TRBV6-1 and TRBJ2-2, with D perhaps TRBD2 (5 bases). Germline loops: CDR1 MNHNS, CDR2 SASEGT. This CDR3 has 14 amino acids. Trimming stripped 2 bases from V and 7 bases from J, with 11 bases between. The CDR3 protein is CASSEWGVHGELFF. The DNA for the CDR3 is TGTGCCAGCAGTGAATGGGGAGTCCACGGGGAGCTGTTTTTT.

The rearrangement links TRBV18 to TRBJ2-3, with TRBD2 matching over 7 bases. With V trimmed by 6 bases and J by 4 bases, 13 bases remained unmatched. This CDR3 spans 16 amino acids. The germline V gene encodes CDR1 KGHSH and CDR2 LQKENI. CDR3 nucleotides: TGTGCCAGCTCCCTCAACGGGGGGAGGTTTGCAGATACGCAGTATTTT. It is translated as CASSLNGGRFADTQYF.

This clone was counted a single time. The chain carries TRBV29-1 and TRBJ2-1, with a possible D match to TRBD1 (5 bases). Germline lookup yields CDR1 SQVTM and CDR2 ANQGSEA. The CDR3 totals 13 residues. Trimming shortened V by 4 bases and J by 9 bases, and 16 bases separated the two germline ends. The CDR3: CSVVTVRVGEQFF. The DNA of the CDR3 is TGCAGCGTTGTTACCGTCAGGGTCGGTGAGCAGTTCTTC.

This chain joins TRBV9 and TRBJ2-2; the D is unclear. Between the trimmed V and J ends, which lost 2 bases and 1 base, there was a span of 6 bases. Germline loops: CDR1 SGDLS, CDR2 YYNGEE. The length of the CDR3 is 14 residues. CDR3 loop: CASSVYMNTGELFF. As DNA, the CDR3 is TGTGCCAGCAGCGTTTATATGAACACCGGGGAGCTGTTTTTT.

J is TRBJ1-1 and V is TRBV7-9; D is perhaps TRBD1 (6 bases). The length of the CDR3 is 14 residues. Trimming removed 2 bases from V and 3 bases from J, with 10 bases in between. CDR1 is SEHNR and CDR2 is FQNEAQ in the germline V gene (reference sequence). In nucleotides, the CDR3 is TGTGCCAGCAGCTTAACGGACAGCTACACTGAAGCTTTCTTT. Its translation: CASSLTDSYTEAFF.

This clone was seen a single time. The chain joins TRBV5-4 to TRBJ2-5; TRBD1 is a possible D gene (6 bases). With 0 bases removed from V and 2 bases from J, the gap between germline ends came to 8 bases. The germline gives CDR1 SGHNT, CDR2 YYREEE (reference sequence). This CDR3 region has 14 residues. The CDR3 DNA is TGTGCCAGCAGCTTGGGGACAGCTCAAGAGACCCAGTACTTC. Amino acids: CASSLGTAQETQYF.

This clone was counted between two and nine times. The chain uses TRBV7-6 and TRBJ1-2, with TRBD1 matching over 7 bases. CDR1 and CDR2 (germline): SGHVS, FNYEAQ. CDR3 length: 15 amino acids. Trimming removed 1 base from V and 0 bases from J; junction bases left unmatched: 2. The CDR3 spells CASSLGGQTNYGYTF. The CDR3 coding sequence is TGTGCCAGCAGCTTAGGGGGACAGACTAACTATGGCTACACCTTC.

The chain combines TRBV28 with TRBJ2-5; 9 bases are shared with TRBD2. The CDR3 has 15 amino acids. The junction had 4 bases not matched to a gene; V was cut back by 4 bases and J by 1 base. The germline V gene has CDR1 MDHEN and CDR2 SYDVKM. CDR3: CASSWRLAAQETQYF. CDR3 in DNA: TGTGCCAGCAGTTGGAGACTAGCGGCCCAAGAGACCCAGTACTTC.